This is a list of T cell receptor beta chains from one sample in a study of blood T cell repertoires in COVID-19. The method was immunoSEQ multiplex PCR; TCRdb's version includes in-frame clones alone and lacks a portion of them. The sample carries roughly 220,000 clones, around 86% recorded once. The material sequenced was peripheral blood. These receptors originate from a man aged 25 to 40 who had recovered from COVID-19. Each CDR3 is given with its conserved first and last residue. D genes are given only for firm matches. Where a row states a size, it is once, few, many or the class of an expanded clone; other rows omit it.

TRBV6-5,TRBJ2-1,NA,TRBD1,TGTGCCACCATTCTACAGGGGTCCCCCTACAATGAGCAGTTCTTC,CATILQGSPYNEQFF
TRBV7-2,TRBJ1-5,NA,NA,TGTGCCAGCAGCCCGGTTATTAATGCCAATCAGCCCCAGCATTTT,CASSPVINANQPQHF
TRBV19,TRBJ1-2,NA,TRBD1,TGTGCCAGTAGTATTGGACAGGTGCACGGCTACACCTTC,CASSIGQVHGYTF
TRBV5-8,TRBJ2-1,NA,NA,TGTGCCAGCAGCTTCCAGCGGGCCTACAATGAGCAGTTCTTC,CASSFQRAYNEQFF
TRBV6-5,TRBJ1-3,NA,TRBD1,TGTGCCAGCAGACCTACAGGGGGACGAGGAAACACCATATATTTT,CASRPTGGRGNTIYF
TRBV19,TRBJ2-6,NA,TRBD1,TGTGCCAGTAGTACTTGGGACAGGGGGGTACTGTCTGGGGCCAACGTCCTGACTTTC,CASSTWDRGVLSGANVLTF
TRBV4-3,TRBJ2-3,NA,TRBD1,TGCGCCAGCAGCCAGACAGGGGGTGGTGATACGCAGTATTTT,CASSQTGGGDTQYF
TRBV12-5,TRBJ1-2,NA,NA,TGTGCTAGTGGTTTGGCCGCTGTCGGGACACTATATAACTATGGCTACACCTTC,CASGLAAVGTLYNYGYTF
TRBV3-1/TRBV3-2,TRBJ1-5,few,NA,TGTGCCAGCAGCCCGTACGGGCAGGGGAACAATCAGCCCCAGCATTTT,CASSPYGQGNNQPQHF
TRBV19,TRBJ2-7,NA,TRBD1,TGTGCCAGTAGTACAACAAGGACAGGGTGGACCTACGAGCAGTACTTC,CASSTTRTGWTYEQYF
TRBV6-4,TRBJ2-3,NA,NA,TGTGCCAGCAGTGACGGCGGCAGCACAGATACGCAGTATTTT,CASSDGGSTDTQYF
TRBV5-1,TRBJ2-4,once,NA,TGCGCCAGCAGCAAGGGACAGCCCATGGAGGGCATTCAGTACTTC,CASSKGQPMEGIQYF
TRBV19,TRBJ1-6,few,NA,TGTGCCAGTAGTATGGGGCAGAATAATTCACCCCTCCACTTT,CASSMGQNNSPLHF
TRBV7-6,TRBJ2-7,NA,NA,TGTGCCAGCAGCTTAGTATCGGCAGGGGATTACGAGCAGTACTTC,CASSLVSAGDYEQYF
TRBV30,TRBJ1-4,NA,NA,TGTGCCTGGTATTTTAATGAAAAACTGTTTTTT,CAWYFNEKLFF
TRBV25-1,TRBJ1-4,once,NA,TGTGCCAGCAGCCGTCAGGGGCGGGCTAATGAAAAACTGTTTTTT,CASSRQGRANEKLFF